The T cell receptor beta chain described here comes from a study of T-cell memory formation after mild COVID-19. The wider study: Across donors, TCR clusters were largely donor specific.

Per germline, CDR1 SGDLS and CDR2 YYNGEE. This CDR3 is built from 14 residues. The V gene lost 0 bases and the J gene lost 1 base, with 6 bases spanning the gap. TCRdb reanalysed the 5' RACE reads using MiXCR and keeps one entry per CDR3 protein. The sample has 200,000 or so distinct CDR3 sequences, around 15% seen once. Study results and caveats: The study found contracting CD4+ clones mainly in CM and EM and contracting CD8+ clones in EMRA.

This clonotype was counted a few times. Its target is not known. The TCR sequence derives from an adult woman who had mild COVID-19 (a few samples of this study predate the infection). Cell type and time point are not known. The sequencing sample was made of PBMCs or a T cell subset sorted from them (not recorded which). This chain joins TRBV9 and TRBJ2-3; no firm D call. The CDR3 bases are TGTGCCAGCAGCGTAGAGGTTCGCACAGATACGCAGTATTTT. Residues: CASSVEVRTDTQYF.